This is a list of T cell receptor beta chains from one sample in a study of blood T cell repertoires in COVID-19. Profiling relied on immunoSEQ multiplex PCR, and the TCRdb table lists in-frame clones only, not all of them. The sample has approximately 260,000 clones; 70% to 90% are singletons. The sequenced sample consisted of PBMCs or T cells enriched from blood (not recorded which). All receptors derive from a woman in her 50s who had been exposed to COVID-19. The CDR3 runs from the conserved cysteine through the conserved F or W. Each record gives: J gene, clone size, D gene, V gene, CDR3 protein, CDR3 DNA. The D gene is left open where the match is weak. Size is omitted from some rows. Given values are once, few, many or a class for expanded clones.

>TRBJ1-1|NA|NA|TRBV12-5
CASGTGRTEAFF
TGTGCTAGTGGGACAGGAAGGACTGAAGCTTTCTTT
>TRBJ1-1|NA|TRBD1|TRBV19
CASTPPSGGVGNTEAFF
TGTGCCAGTACCCCTCCGTCAGGGGGAGTCGGGAACACTGAAGCTTTCTTT
>TRBJ2-3|few|NA|TRBV2
CASSGRRGRDTQYF
TGTGCCAGCAGTGGACGGCGGGGCCGAGATACGCAGTATTTT
>TRBJ1-5|NA|NA|TRBV3-1/TRBV3-2
CASSQGEQPQHF
TGTGCCAGCAGCCAAGGAGAGCAGCCCCAGCATTTT
>TRBJ2-5|once|TRBD2|TRBV9
CASSVGLQETQYF
TGTGCCAGCAGCGTGGGACTACAAGAGACCCAGTACTTC
>TRBJ2-7|once|NA|TRBV11-2
CASSLGKGSHSYEQYF
TGTGCCAGCAGCTTAGGAAAGGGGTCACATTCCTACGAGCAGTACTTC
>TRBJ1-1|NA|NA|TRBV25-1
CASSVQGNTEAFF
TGTGCCAGCAGTGTACAGGGAAACACTGAAGCTTTCTTT
>TRBJ1-2|NA|NA|TRBV4-3
CASSPQVQANYGYTF
TGCGCCAGCAGCCCCCAGGTACAGGCGAACTATGGCTACACCTTC
>TRBJ1-1|NA|NA|TRBV3-1/TRBV3-2
CASSPGVEREAFF
TGTGCCAGCAGCCCGGGGGTGGAGAGGGAAGCTTTCTTT
>TRBJ1-1|NA|NA|TRBV27
CASSPSGTPKAFF
TGTGCCAGCAGTCCCTCCGGGACACCAAAAGCTTTCTTT
>TRBJ1-3|NA|NA|TRBV12-3/TRBV12-4
CASSFGNTIYF
TGTGCCAGCAGCTTTGGAAACACCATATATTTT
>TRBJ1-1|NA|NA|TRBV19
CASSVGSEAFF
TGTGCCAGTAGTGTCGGTTCAGAAGCTTTCTTT
>TRBJ2-7|NA|NA|TRBV3-1/TRBV3-2
CASSQGDYEQYF
TGTGCCAGCAGCCAAGGCGATTACGAGCAGTACTTC
>TRBJ2-3|NA|NA|TRBV10-3
CATQEGTDTQYF
TGTGCCACCCAGGAGGGTACAGATACGCAGTATTTT
>TRBJ1-2|NA|TRBD1|TRBV10-3
CAISEGVIRDSFYGYTF
TGTGCCATCAGTGAGGGGGTCATTCGGGACAGCTTTTATGGCTACACCTTC
>TRBJ1-6|NA|TRBD1|TRBV7-3
CASSPRGTGTPLHF
TGTGCCAGCAGCCCGCGAGGGACAGGGACACCCCTCCACTTT
>TRBJ2-2|once|TRBD1|TRBV7-2
CASSEDSGGGELFF
TGTGCCAGCAGCGAAGATTCAGGGGGCGGGGAGCTGTTTTTT
>TRBJ2-5|NA|TRBD2|TRBV2
CASRRLAGGETQYF
TGTGCCAGCAGGCGACTAGCGGGGGGGGAGACCCAGTACTTC
>TRBJ2-6|NA|NA|TRBV7-3
CASSLRGLGGANVLTF
TGTGCCAGCAGCTTAAGGGGCCTCGGAGGGGCCAACGTCCTGACTTTC
>TRBJ2-1|NA|NA|TRBV4-1
CASSQTASSYNEQFF
TGCGCCAGCAGCCAGACAGCGTCCTCCTACAATGAGCAGTTCTTC
>TRBJ1-2|NA|NA|TRBV29-1
CSVEGQGRGYTF
TGCAGCGTTGAGGGACAAGGTCGCGGCTACACCTTC
>TRBJ2-1|once|NA|TRBV14
CASSPSYNEQFF
TGTGCCAGCAGCCCTTCCTACAATGAGCAGTTCTTC
>TRBJ1-3|NA|TRBD1|TRBV19
CASRDRGKNTIYF
TGTGCCAGCCGGGACAGGGGCAAAAACACCATATATTTT
>TRBJ1-5|NA|NA|TRBV28
CASRLSSSNQPQHF
TGTGCCAGCAGACTAAGCTCTAGCAATCAGCCCCAGCATTTT
>TRBJ1-3|NA|NA|TRBV30
CAWSVAALPGNTIYF
TGTGCCTGGAGTGTAGCCGCTTTGCCGGGAAACACCATATATTTT
>TRBJ1-1|NA|NA|TRBV6-6
CASSYGLGAGTEAFF
TGTGCCAGCAGTTACGGACTGGGTGCAGGCACTGAAGCTTTCTTT
>TRBJ2-1|NA|NA|TRBV7-9
CASITTYGNEQFF
TGTGCCAGCATCACGACATATGGGAATGAGCAGTTCTTC
>TRBJ2-7|NA|NA|TRBV2
CASSDNFYEQYF
TGTGCCAGCAGTGATAACTTCTACGAGCAGTACTTC
>TRBJ2-1|NA|TRBD2|TRBV5-4
CASSLADSNNEQFF
TGTGCCAGCAGCCTAGCGGACTCCAATAATGAGCAGTTCTTC
>TRBJ1-4|once|NA|TRBV3-1/TRBV3-2
CASSQEPQGGGEKLFF
TGTGCCAGCAGCCAAGAACCCCAGGGAGGAGGAGAAAAACTGTTTTTT
>TRBJ2-5|NA|TRBD2|TRBV2
CASSGRAGAYQETQYF
TGTGCCAGCAGTGGGAGAGCGGGGGCGTACCAAGAGACCCAGTACTTC
>TRBJ1-5|NA|NA|TRBV19
CASSNRVHQPQHF
TGTGCCAGTAGCAACAGAGTTCATCAGCCCCAGCATTTT
>TRBJ2-3|NA|TRBD2|TRBV4-3
CASSQTGTSGGQYF
TGCGCCAGCAGCCAAACGGGGACTAGCGGGGGGCAGTATTTT
>TRBJ1-4|once|NA|TRBV3-1/TRBV3-2
CAPSEAATNEKLFF
TGTGCCCCGTCAGAGGCGGCGACTAATGAAAAACTGTTTTTT
>TRBJ1-6|few|NA|TRBV18
CASSQSSYNSPLHF
TGTGCCAGCTCACAGAGCTCCTATAATTCACCCCTCCACTTT
>TRBJ2-2|NA|NA|TRBV5-6
CASSLPANTGELFF
TGTGCCAGCAGCTTGCCGGCGAACACCGGGGAGCTGTTTTTT
>TRBJ1-1|once|NA|TRBV10-3
CATSTDRGNTEAFF
TGTGCCACAAGCACCGACAGAGGGAACACTGAAGCTTTCTTT
>TRBJ1-3|once|NA|TRBV5-1
CASSPAAGRGGNTIYF
TGCGCCAGCAGCCCCGCAGCGGGACGGGGCGGAAACACCATATATTTT
>TRBJ2-3|NA|TRBD2|TRBV27
CASSFLRGSGGGADTQYF
TGTGCCAGCAGTTTCCTCCGGGGTAGCGGGGGCGGGGCAGATACGCAGTATTTT
>TRBJ1-3|NA|TRBD1|TRBV18
CASSPTGQGIYGNTIYF
TGTGCCAGCTCACCTACAGGACAGGGGATCTATGGAAACACCATATATTTT
>TRBJ1-1|NA|NA|TRBV27
CASSLTGGRNTEAFF
TGTGCCAGCAGTTTGACCGGGGGACGGAACACTGAAGCTTTCTTT
>TRBJ2-7|NA|NA|TRBV3-1/TRBV3-2
CASSQVRTALTYEQYF
TGTGCCAGCAGCCAAGTCCGGACAGCTCTTACCTACGAGCAGTACTTC
>TRBJ1-2|NA|NA|TRBV10-3
CAISESGRDVTGTRPTSTF
TGTGCCATCAGTGAGTCGGGGCGTGATGTGACAGGCACTAGACCCACTAGTACCTTC
>TRBJ1-2|NA|TRBD1|TRBV6-5
CASRKTGSYGYTF
TGTGCCAGCAGAAAGACAGGGTCCTATGGCTACACCTTC
>TRBJ1-6|NA|NA|TRBV5-1
CASSTTSGNSPLHF
TGCGCCAGCAGTACTACCTCAGGGAATTCACCCCTCCACTTT
>TRBJ1-2|NA|NA|TRBV9
CASSVGSAEVYGYTF
TGTGCCAGCAGCGTAGGTTCGGCAGAGGTCTATGGCTACACCTTC
>TRBJ1-5|NA|TRBD1|TRBV28
CATEIDRGHRANQPQHF
TGTGCCACCGAGATTGACAGGGGGCATCGGGCCAATCAGCCCCAGCATTTT
>TRBJ2-3|NA|TRBD1|TRBV27
CASSFRPTGMIYTQYF
TGTGCCAGCAGTTTTCGCCCGACAGGGATGATATATACGCAGTATTTT